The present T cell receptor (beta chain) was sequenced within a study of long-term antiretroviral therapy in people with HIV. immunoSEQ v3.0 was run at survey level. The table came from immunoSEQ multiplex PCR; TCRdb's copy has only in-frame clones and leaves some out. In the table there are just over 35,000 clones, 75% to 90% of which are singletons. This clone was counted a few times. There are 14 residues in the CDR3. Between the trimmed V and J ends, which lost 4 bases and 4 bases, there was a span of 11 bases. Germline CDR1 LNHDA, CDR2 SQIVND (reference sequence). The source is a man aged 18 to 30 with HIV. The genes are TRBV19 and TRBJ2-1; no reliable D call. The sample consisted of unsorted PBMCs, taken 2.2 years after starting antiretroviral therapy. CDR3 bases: TGTGCCAGTAGTACCCCCCACGTTTACAATGAGCAGTTCTTC. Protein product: CASSTPHVYNEQFF.